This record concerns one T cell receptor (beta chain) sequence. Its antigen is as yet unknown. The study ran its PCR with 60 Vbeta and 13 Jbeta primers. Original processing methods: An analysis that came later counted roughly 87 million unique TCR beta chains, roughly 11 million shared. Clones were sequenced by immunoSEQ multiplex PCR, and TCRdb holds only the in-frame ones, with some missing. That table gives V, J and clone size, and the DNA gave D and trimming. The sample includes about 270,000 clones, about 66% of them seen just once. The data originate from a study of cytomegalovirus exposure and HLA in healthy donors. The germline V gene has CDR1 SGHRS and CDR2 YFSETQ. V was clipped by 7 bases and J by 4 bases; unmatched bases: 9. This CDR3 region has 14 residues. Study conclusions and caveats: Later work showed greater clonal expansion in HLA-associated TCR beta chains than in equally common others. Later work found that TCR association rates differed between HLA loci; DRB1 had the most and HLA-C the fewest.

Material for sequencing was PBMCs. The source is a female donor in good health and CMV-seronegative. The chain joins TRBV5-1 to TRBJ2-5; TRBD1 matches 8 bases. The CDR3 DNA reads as TGCGCCAGCCGTTCGACAGGGGTGGTAGAGACCCAGTACTTC. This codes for CASRSTGVVETQYF.